Each of the 8 T cell receptor beta chains below was sequenced from the same sample in a study of OX40 agonist ivuxolimab in advanced cancers. Some clones are missing from TCRdb's copy, which holds only in-frame ones; the method was immunoSEQ multiplex PCR. The sample shows tens of thousands of clones, around 85% of them seen only once. The sequencing here drew on CD4+ or CD8+ T cells sorted from blood, taken in a trial of the OX40 agonist ivuxolimab. The source of these receptors is an adult with an advanced solid tumor such as melanoma, head and neck, liver or kidney cancer.

This chain connects TRBV6-5 to TRBJ2-1; D may be TRBD2 (5 bases). Germline V lookup: CDR1 MNHEY, CDR2 SVGAGI. The CDR3 consists of 13 residues. V was pared by 8 bases and J by 1 base, with 9 bases between. As DNA, the CDR3 is TGTGCCAGCCGAGGGTCTTCCTACAATGAGCAGTTCTTC. It is translated as CASRGSSYNEQFF.

V gene TRBV9 combines with J gene TRBJ2-7; D not certain. The CDR3 is 16 residues long. Germline values: CDR1 SGDLS, CDR2 YYNGEE. V gave up 0 bases and J gave up 3 bases, with 16 bases separating them. In DNA, the CDR3 is TGTGCCAGCAGCGTAGGTGATGCAGAAATAGACTACGAGCAGTACTTC. It is translated as CASSVGDAEIDYEQYF.

The rearrangement joins TRBV7-9 to TRBJ2-7, with 7 bases fitting TRBD1. With V trimmed by 5 bases and J by 2 bases, 9 bases remained unmatched. The CDR3 is made up of 15 amino acids. The germline V gene has CDR1 SEHNR and CDR2 FQNEAQ (reference sequence). The CDR3 loop reads CASSQTQGLTYEQYF. The CDR3 region has the DNA TGTGCCAGCAGCCAGACACAGGGGTTAACCTACGAGCAGTACTTC.

This CDR3 is CASSFLGQGRTGELFF. The CDR3 nucleotides are TGTGCCAGCAGTTTCCTGGGACAGGGGAGAACCGGGGAGCTGTTTTTT. The V and J genes are TRBV27 and TRBJ2-2; 10 bases match TRBD1. After removal of 3 bases from V and 5 bases from J, the junction contained 6 bases not matched to a gene. This CDR3 contains 16 residues. CDR1 is MNHEY and CDR2 is SMNVEV in the germline V gene (reference sequence).

This chain uses TRBV19 with TRBJ2-5; 7 positions match TRBD1. J was trimmed by 5 bases and V by 1 base; bases with no gene match: 7. From germline, CDR1 is LNHDA and CDR2 SQIVND (reference sequence). The length of the CDR3 is 15 residues. The CDR3 DNA sequence: TGTGCCAGTAGTATAGGAGGTGGACAGGCTGAGACCCAGTACTTC. Residues: CASSIGGGQAETQYF.

This sequence joins TRBV28 and TRBJ2-5, with a tentative D call TRBD2 (5 bases). CDR1 and CDR2 from the germline V gene are MDHEN and SYDVKM. Trimming removed 4 bases at V and 5 bases at J, with 17 bases between. This CDR3 has 15 residues. The CDR3, as DNA: TGTGCCAGCAGTTCCCACCGGGAAAAGTCGGAGACCCAGTACTTC. Its translation: CASSSHREKSETQYF.

The gene calls are TRBV5-6 and TRBJ1-3; 7 bases match TRBD1. V was pared by 7 bases and J by 4 bases, with 8 bases of the junction left unmatched. The germline CDR1 and CDR2 sequences are SGHDT and YYEEEE. The CDR3 is 14 residues long. The DNA of the CDR3 is TGTGCCAGCTCCGACAGGGTCTGGGGAAACACCATATATTTT. Translated: CASSDRVWGNTIYF.

The rearrangement joins TRBV4-2 to TRBJ1-1; D is uncertain. Trimming took 1 base from V and 2 from J, leaving 11 bases between them. The CDR3 runs 15 residues. CDR1 is LGHNA, CDR2 YNFKEQ, per germline. The CDR3 nucleotides are TGTGCCAGCAGCCAAGGTGAAGGGTTAAACACTGAAGCTTTCTTT. Protein sequence: CASSQGEGLNTEAFF.